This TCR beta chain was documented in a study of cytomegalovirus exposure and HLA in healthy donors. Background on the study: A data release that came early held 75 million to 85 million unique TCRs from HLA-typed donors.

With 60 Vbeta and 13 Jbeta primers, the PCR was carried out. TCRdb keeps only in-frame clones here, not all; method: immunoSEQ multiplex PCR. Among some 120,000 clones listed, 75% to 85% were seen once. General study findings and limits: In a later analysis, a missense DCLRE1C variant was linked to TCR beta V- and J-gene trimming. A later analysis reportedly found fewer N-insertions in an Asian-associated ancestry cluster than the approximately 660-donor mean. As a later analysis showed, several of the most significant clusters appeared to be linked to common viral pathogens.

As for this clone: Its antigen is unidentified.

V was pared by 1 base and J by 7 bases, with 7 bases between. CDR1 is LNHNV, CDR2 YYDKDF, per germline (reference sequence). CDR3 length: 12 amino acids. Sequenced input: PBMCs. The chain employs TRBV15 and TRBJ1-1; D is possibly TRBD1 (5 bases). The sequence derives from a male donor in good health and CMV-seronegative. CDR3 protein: CATSRGDSEAFF. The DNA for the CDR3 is TGTGCCACCAGCAGAGGCGACAGTGAAGCTTTCTTT.